Listed below are T cell receptor beta chains from one sample, sequenced in a study of blood T cell repertoires in COVID-19. Sequenced by immunoSEQ multiplex PCR; TCRdb stores in-frame clones only, minus some. Seen here are 150,000 to 200,000 clones, 70% to 90% observed once, and the top ten hold 0.45% to 0.6%. Sequencing input: peripheral blood. The receptors derive from a man in his 60s with COVID-19, enrolled during active disease. Both conserved end residues are part of each CDR3. Each record gives: CDR3 DNA, CDR3 protein, J gene, D gene, V gene, clone size. D genes are given only for firm matches. Not all rows give a size; the values are once, few, many and, for expanded clones, a class.

TGTGCCAGCAGCGCCCCCGCTCGGGGAGCTAACTATGGCTACACCTTC,CASSAPARGANYGYTF,TRBJ1-2,-,TRBV9,-
TGTGCCAGCTCACCAGGACAGTTGGATTACACCGGGGAGCTGTTTTTT,CASSPGQLDYTGELFF,TRBJ2-2,-,TRBV18,-
TGTGCCAGCAGACAGGGGGGCTCCTACGAGCAGTACTTC,CASRQGGSYEQYF,TRBJ2-7,TRBD1,TRBV5-6,once
TGTGCCTGGAGTTCGGTTGGGCAGGGGAGTCAGCCCCAGCATTTT,CAWSSVGQGSQPQHF,TRBJ1-5,-,TRBV30,-
TGCGCCAGCAGCCAATATTTGGAGTCTAGCGGGTTTTACGAGCAGTACTTC,CASSQYLESSGFYEQYF,TRBJ2-7,TRBD2,TRBV4-3,-
TGTGCCAGCAGCTCAGATATCTCCTACGAGCAGTACTTC,CASSSDISYEQYF,TRBJ2-7,-,TRBV11-2,-
TGTGCCAGCAGCATCCCTCCTGGACACTTGAACACTGAAGCTTTCTTT,CASSIPPGHLNTEAFF,TRBJ1-1,-,TRBV21-1,-
TGTGCCAGCAGTAGAAGTCGGGGGGAGACCCAGTACTTC,CASSRSRGETQYF,TRBJ2-5,-,TRBV6-5,-
TGTGCCAGCAGCTTACGTAGACAGGGCGAGGTCTATGGCTACACCTTC,CASSLRRQGEVYGYTF,TRBJ1-2,TRBD1,TRBV7-8,-
TGTGCCAGCAGCCAGCATACAGGGGTGGTAGCCAAAAACATTCAGTACTTC,CASSQHTGVVAKNIQYF,TRBJ2-4,TRBD1,TRBV7-2,-
TGCGCCAGCAGCCAAGTTTCCGGACAGGGAGTTCGCGAGCAGTACTTC,CASSQVSGQGVREQYF,TRBJ2-7,TRBD1,TRBV4-3,-
TGTGCCAGCAGTCGTCGTTACCGGGACTCTCTCCCAGATACGCAGTATTTT,CASSRRYRDSLPDTQYF,TRBJ2-3,-,TRBV7-2,-
TGTGCCAGCAGGTTAAAGGGGGAAGCTTTCTTT,CASRLKGEAFF,TRBJ1-1,-,TRBV28,-
TGTGCCAGCAGCTTGATAGGTCAGGGCTATGGCTACACCTTC,CASSLIGQGYGYTF,TRBJ1-2,-,TRBV5-4,few
TGTGCCAGCAGCTTGGGACAGGGGGCAAGGCAGCCCCAGCATTTT,CASSLGQGARQPQHF,TRBJ1-5,TRBD1,TRBV7-2,-
TGTGCCTGGACTTATGGAACAGGGGGCTTCGAGACCCAGTACTTC,CAWTYGTGGFETQYF,TRBJ2-5,TRBD1,TRBV30,-
TGTGCCAGCAGTCAAAACGAGAATCAGCCCCAGCATTTT,CASSQNENQPQHF,TRBJ1-5,-,TRBV11-2,-
TGCGCCAGCAGCTTGGCGGACAGGGCGGCCTACGAGCAGTACTTC,CASSLADRAAYEQYF,TRBJ2-7,TRBD1,TRBV5-1,-
TGTGCCAGCAGCGAGGCGGCTAGCGGGATGGTCGGGGAGCTGTTTTTT,CASSEAASGMVGELFF,TRBJ2-2,TRBD2,TRBV5-4,-
TGTGCCAGTAGTGTCGGCCAGGTGAACACTGAAGCTTTCTTT,CASSVGQVNTEAFF,TRBJ1-1,-,TRBV19,-
TGTGCCAGCAGTTTATCGTGGAGCTATGGCTACACCTTC,CASSLSWSYGYTF,TRBJ1-2,-,TRBV28,-
TGTGCCAGCAGTGAAGGTAAGGACAGAGCTTTCTTT,CASSEGKDRAFF,TRBJ1-1,-,TRBV6-1,-
TGCAGCGTTGAAGAGGGCAGGACAAACGAGCAGTACTTC,CSVEEGRTNEQYF,TRBJ2-7,-,TRBV29-1,few
TGTGCCAGCAGCTTAGCCGGGAGCCAAGAGACCCAGTACTTC,CASSLAGSQETQYF,TRBJ2-5,-,TRBV11-3,-
TGTGCCACCAGTGACCCCAGCCGACAGGGGCTCACAGATACGCAGTATTTT,CATSDPSRQGLTDTQYF,TRBJ2-3,TRBD1,TRBV24-1,-
TGTGCCAGCAGCTTACCGGCGAAAATGAGGAATGAAAAACTGTTTTTT,CASSLPAKMRNEKLFF,TRBJ1-4,-,TRBV5-8,-
TGTGCCAGCAGACCGAGAGGGGCAGGGGCCCCCGCGGCTCAAGCTTTCTTT,CASRPRGAGAPAAQAFF,TRBJ1-1,-,TRBV3-1/TRBV3-2,-
TGTGCCAGCAGTGAGCAGGAAAGGAACACTGAAGCTTTCTTT,CASSEQERNTEAFF,TRBJ1-1,-,TRBV2,-
TGTGCCAGTAGTATGTTCGGGTGGGGCCAGATCATTCAGTACTTC,CASSMFGWGQIIQYF,TRBJ2-4,-,TRBV19,-
TGTGCCAGCAGTCCCTTTCCACAGGGGAAGTATAGCAATCAGCCCCAGCATTTT,CASSPFPQGKYSNQPQHF,TRBJ1-5,TRBD1,TRBV28,few
TGTGCCAGCAGCTTAGGTGGGACAGGGGATAGGGCTGAAGCTTTCTTT,CASSLGGTGDRAEAFF,TRBJ1-1,TRBD1,TRBV7-9,-
TGCAGCGTTTCGGTCCCATACTCTGGAAACACCATATATTTT,CSVSVPYSGNTIYF,TRBJ1-3,-,TRBV29-1,few
TGTGCCAGCAGCCCTACCTCGGGGCGGGAGGTAAGCTACGAGCAGTACTTC,CASSPTSGREVSYEQYF,TRBJ2-7,TRBD2,TRBV11-3,-
TGTGCCAGCAGTCGGACAGGGGGCTATGGCTACACCTTC,CASSRTGGYGYTF,TRBJ1-2,TRBD1,TRBV28,-
TGCGCCAGCAGCACCGCACTTCAGGGACAAAAAGGCTACACCTTC,CASSTALQGQKGYTF,TRBJ1-2,-,TRBV5-1,-
TGTGCCAGCAGCGTAGGGAGGGGCTCCACAACTAATGAAAAACTGTTTTTT,CASSVGRGSTTNEKLFF,TRBJ1-4,-,TRBV7-9,-
TGTGCCAGTAGACCCACCCGAGCAGGCTCCCACTACGAGCAGTACTTC,CASRPTRAGSHYEQYF,TRBJ2-7,-,TRBV19,-
TGTGCCAGTAGTATAGGGGACAGGGGATGGGGAGGCTACACCTTC,CASSIGDRGWGGYTF,TRBJ1-2,TRBD1,TRBV19,-
TGTGCCGGGGGTCGGGCGGGGAACACTGAAGCTTTCTTT,CAGGRAGNTEAFF,TRBJ1-1,-,TRBV30,-
TGTGCCAGCAGTCCAGGGGACCCATATGGCTACACCTTC,CASSPGDPYGYTF,TRBJ1-2,-,TRBV6-2/TRBV6-3,-
TGTGCTAGTGGAAGCGGCGGGGGGGGCCTCCAGTATAGCAATCAGCCCCAGCATTTT,CASGSGGGGLQYSNQPQHF,TRBJ1-5,-,TRBV12-5,-
TGTGCCTGGAGTGTACTGTCAGGGAACGGAGGCTACACCTTC,CAWSVLSGNGGYTF,TRBJ1-2,-,TRBV30,-
TGTGCCAGCAGACGGGTGGGCGAGCAGTACTTC,CASRRVGEQYF,TRBJ2-7,-,TRBV2,-
TGTGCCAGCAGGACCGGGTCTACCTACGAGCAGTACTTC,CASRTGSTYEQYF,TRBJ2-7,-,TRBV12-3/TRBV12-4,-
TGTGCCAGCCGGGACCTCGGAGGGGCTAATGAAAAACTGTTTTTT,CASRDLGGANEKLFF,TRBJ1-4,-,TRBV6-5,once